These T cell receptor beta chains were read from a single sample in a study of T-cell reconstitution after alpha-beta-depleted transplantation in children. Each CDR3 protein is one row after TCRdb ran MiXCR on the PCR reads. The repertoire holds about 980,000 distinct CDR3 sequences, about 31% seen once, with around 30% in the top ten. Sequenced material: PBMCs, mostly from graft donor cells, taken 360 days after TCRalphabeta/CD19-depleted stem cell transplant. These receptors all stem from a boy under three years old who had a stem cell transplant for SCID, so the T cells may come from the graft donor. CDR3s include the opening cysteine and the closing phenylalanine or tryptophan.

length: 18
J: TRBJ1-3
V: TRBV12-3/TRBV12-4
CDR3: CASTTPARVSISGNTIYF

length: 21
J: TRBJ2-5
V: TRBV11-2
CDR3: CASSLPRTGGEEYLYQETQYF

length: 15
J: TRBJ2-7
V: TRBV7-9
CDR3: CASSLVHVPGTEQYF

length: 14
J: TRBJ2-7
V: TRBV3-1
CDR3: CASSRRGLPYEQYF

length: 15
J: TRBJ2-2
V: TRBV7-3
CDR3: CASSLKGGGTGELFF

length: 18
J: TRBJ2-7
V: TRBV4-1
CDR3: CASSQDHRTWGLGYEQYF

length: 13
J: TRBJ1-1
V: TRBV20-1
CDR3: CSACWQDNTEAFF

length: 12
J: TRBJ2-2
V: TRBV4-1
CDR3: CASSQDLGELFF

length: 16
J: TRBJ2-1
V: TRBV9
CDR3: CASSVGTGGKGNEQFF

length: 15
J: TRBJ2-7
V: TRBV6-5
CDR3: CASSYSTGGAYEQYF

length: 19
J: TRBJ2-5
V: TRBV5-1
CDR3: CASSRGLAGFALSEETQYF

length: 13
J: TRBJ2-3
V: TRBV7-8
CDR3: CASRGKMADTQYF

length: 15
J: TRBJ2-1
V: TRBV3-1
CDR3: CASSPVQGSYNEQFF

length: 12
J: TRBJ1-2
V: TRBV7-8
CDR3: CASSPVAGGYTF

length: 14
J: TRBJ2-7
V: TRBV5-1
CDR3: CASSLQGPSYEQYF

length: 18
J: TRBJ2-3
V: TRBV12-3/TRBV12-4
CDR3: CASTWGTSGTLPTDTQYF

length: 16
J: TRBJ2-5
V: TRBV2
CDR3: CASRVNLHVGGETQYF

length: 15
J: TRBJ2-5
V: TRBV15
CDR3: CATSRDRKAQETQYF

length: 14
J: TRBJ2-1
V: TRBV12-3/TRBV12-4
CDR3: CASRAAGVGAWQFF

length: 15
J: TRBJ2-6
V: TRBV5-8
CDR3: CASSWGSNGANVLTF

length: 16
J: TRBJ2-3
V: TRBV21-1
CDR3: CASSKGIRESTDTQYF

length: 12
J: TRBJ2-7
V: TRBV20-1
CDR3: CSASEISYEQYF

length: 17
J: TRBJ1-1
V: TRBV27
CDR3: CASSTGVYVSAYTEAFF

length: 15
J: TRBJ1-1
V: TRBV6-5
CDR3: CASSSRDRGWTEAFF

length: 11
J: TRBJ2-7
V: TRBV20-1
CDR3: CSARDRVAQIF

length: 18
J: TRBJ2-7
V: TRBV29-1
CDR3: CSVERAEQVDGWVYEQYF

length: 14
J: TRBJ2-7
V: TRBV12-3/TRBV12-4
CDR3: CASSLRGFSYEQYF

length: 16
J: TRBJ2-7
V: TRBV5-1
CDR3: CASSLGLGQVSYEQYF

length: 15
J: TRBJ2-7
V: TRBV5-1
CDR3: CASSPGLAVGDEQYF

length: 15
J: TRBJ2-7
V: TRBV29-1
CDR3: CSVEAPGTGGYEQYF

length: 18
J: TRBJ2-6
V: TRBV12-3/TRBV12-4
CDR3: CASSSGTGLGSGANVLTF

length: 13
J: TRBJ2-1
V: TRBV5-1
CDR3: CASSSYRGSEQFF

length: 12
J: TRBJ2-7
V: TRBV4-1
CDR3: CASSHLGDEQYF

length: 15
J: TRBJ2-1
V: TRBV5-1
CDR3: CASSSEGGTYNEQFF

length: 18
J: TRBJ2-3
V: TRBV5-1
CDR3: CASSLAWGTGTLTDTQYF

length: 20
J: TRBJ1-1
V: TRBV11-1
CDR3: CASSLWGSTTASNMNTEAFF

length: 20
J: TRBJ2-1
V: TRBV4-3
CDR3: CASSQPTYGGGDGPYNEQFF

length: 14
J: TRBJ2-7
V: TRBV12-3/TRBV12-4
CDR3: CASKRTSGGYEQYF

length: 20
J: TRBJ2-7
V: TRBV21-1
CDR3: CASSNLGPSPGQGSGYEQYF

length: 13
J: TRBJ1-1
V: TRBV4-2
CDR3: CASSQDQKTEAFF

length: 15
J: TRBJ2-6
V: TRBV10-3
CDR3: CATSFFTSGANVLTF

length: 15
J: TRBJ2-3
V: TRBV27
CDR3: CASSRRQVYTDTQYF

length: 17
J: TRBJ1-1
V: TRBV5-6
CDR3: CASSLFLGVGANTEAFF

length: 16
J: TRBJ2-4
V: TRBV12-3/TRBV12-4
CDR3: CASSQQGGVAKNIQYF

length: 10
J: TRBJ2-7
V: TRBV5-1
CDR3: CASSLKLEYF

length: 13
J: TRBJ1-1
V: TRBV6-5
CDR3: CASSFSGITEAFF